The rows below give T cell receptor beta chains drawn from one sample of a study of cytomegalovirus exposure and HLA in healthy donors. Profiled with immunoSEQ multiplex PCR; TCRdb holds only in-frame clones, not every one. The sample includes 30,000 to 40,000 clones, about 67% of them seen just once. Sequenced sample: PBMCs. The receptor source for this set is a man aged 40-49 years in good health and CMV-seropositive. The CDR3 runs from the conserved cysteine through the conserved F or W. Fields, in order: V gene, J gene, D gene, clone size, CDR3 protein, CDR3 DNA. A D gene is named only where the DNA matches it firmly. Some rows mark clone size as missing; the rest say once, few, many or name a class of expanded clone.

>TRBV7-2|TRBJ1-1|TRBD1|once
CASSLKGANTEAFF
TGTGCCAGCAGCTTAAAGGGGGCGAACACTGAAGCTTTCTTT
>TRBV7-9|TRBJ1-3|-|once
CASSLVVSGGTGNTIYF
TGTGCCAGCAGCTTAGTCGTATCCGGGGGAACCGGAAACACCATATATTTT
>TRBV7-9|TRBJ2-3|TRBD2|-
CASSGLAGATDTQYF
TGTGCCAGCAGCGGACTAGCGGGGGCTACAGATACGCAGTATTTT
>TRBV2|TRBJ2-3|-|-
CASSLAASTDTQYF
TGTGCCAGCAGTCTCGCCGCGAGCACAGATACGCAGTATTTT
>TRBV7-9|TRBJ2-3|-|few
CASSLRTASTDTQYF
TGTGCCAGCAGCTTAAGGACAGCGAGCACAGATACGCAGTATTTT
>TRBV5-5|TRBJ1-5|-|-
CASSLEGVDNQPQHF
TGTGCCAGCAGCTTGGAGGGGGTTGACAATCAGCCCCAGCATTTT
>TRBV11-2|TRBJ2-5|TRBD2|-
CASRGTSGGAGETQYF
TGTGCCAGCAGAGGGACTAGCGGGGGGGCCGGCGAGACCCAGTACTTC
>TRBV5-6|TRBJ2-7|-|-
CASFAHSSYEQYF
TGTGCCAGCTTCGCTCATAGCTCCTACGAGCAGTACTTC
>TRBV5-1|TRBJ2-1|-|-
CASSGGDSYNEQFF
TGCGCCAGCAGCGGAGGGGACTCCTACAATGAGCAGTTCTTC
>TRBV11-2|TRBJ1-3|-|large
CASSPIEWSFGNTIYF
TGTGCCAGCAGTCCTATTGAATGGAGCTTTGGAAACACCATATATTTT
>TRBV5-1|TRBJ2-2|TRBD1|-
CASATGDTGELFF
TGCGCCAGCGCAACAGGGGACACCGGGGAGCTGTTTTTT
>TRBV2|TRBJ1-5|TRBD1|-
CASSEAWYRGQPQHF
TGTGCCAGCAGTGAAGCGTGGTACAGGGGACAGCCCCAGCATTTT
>TRBV6-6|TRBJ2-1|-|-
CASSYSDSSNEQFF
TGTGCCAGCAGTTACTCGGACAGTAGCAATGAGCAGTTCTTC
>TRBV27|TRBJ2-7|-|-
CASSLSRASSYEQYF
TGTGCCAGCAGTTTGTCCAGGGCTAGCTCCTACGAGCAGTACTTC
>TRBV27|TRBJ1-2|TRBD1|-
CASSFSTRQGANYGYTF
TGTGCCAGCAGTTTTTCTACCCGACAGGGGGCAAACTATGGCTACACCTTC
>TRBV6-5|TRBJ2-1|-|-
CASSAPGYNEQFF
TGTGCCAGCAGTGCTCCGGGCTACAATGAGCAGTTCTTC
>TRBV11-3|TRBJ2-3|-|-
CASSLAGVTDTQYF
TGTGCCAGCAGCTTAGCCGGGGTCACAGATACGCAGTATTTT
>TRBV11-1|TRBJ2-3|TRBD2|-
CATQPLRGSTDTQYF
TGTGCCACTCAACCTCTGCGGGGGAGCACAGATACGCAGTATTTT
>TRBV28|TRBJ1-2|-|few
CASRGRVYGYTF
TGTGCCAGCCGGGGGAGGGTTTATGGCTACACCTTC
>TRBV19|TRBJ1-3|-|-
CASTQGQSPSSGNTIYF
TGTGCCAGTACCCAAGGACAGAGCCCTTCCTCTGGAAACACCATATATTTT
>TRBV23-1|TRBJ2-7|-|few
CASGTGDCEQYF
TGCGCCAGCGGGACCGGGGACTGCGAGCAGTACTTC
>TRBV5-5|TRBJ1-5|TRBD1|-
CASSSGTGGANSNQPQHF
TGTGCCAGCAGCTCTGGGACAGGGGGCGCGAACAGCAATCAGCCCCAGCATTTT
>TRBV30|TRBJ1-4|-|once
CAWSSTRDWSEKLFF
TGTGCCTGGAGTTCCACCAGGGATTGGAGTGAAAAACTGTTTTTT
>TRBV6-5|TRBJ2-5|-|-
CASSSPRGAETQYF
TGTGCCAGCAGTTCCCCGAGAGGTGCAGAGACCCAGTACTTC
>TRBV9|TRBJ2-3|TRBD2|-
CASSVERGRTDTQYF
TGTGCCAGCAGCGTAGAGCGGGGCCGCACAGATACGCAGTATTTT
>TRBV5-6|TRBJ2-1|TRBD2|-
CASSWDYGGGPVF
TGTGCCAGCAGCTGGGACTACGGCGGGGGGCCGGTCTTC
>TRBV11-2|TRBJ1-3|-|few
CASSLDSSGNTIYF
TGTGCCAGCAGCTTAGATAGCTCTGGAAACACCATATATTTT
>TRBV19|TRBJ2-2|TRBD2|-
CASSPLAGAAGELFF
TGTGCCAGTAGTCCCCTAGCGGGGGCCGCCGGGGAGCTGTTTTTT
>TRBV7-9|TRBJ2-5|TRBD2|-
CASSLEHSGDQYF
TGTGCCAGCAGCTTGGAGCACAGCGGGGACCAGTACTTC
>TRBV6-6|TRBJ2-5|-|once
CASRGGEETQYF
TGTGCCAGCAGAGGGGGTGAAGAGACCCAGTACTTC
>TRBV6-1|TRBJ1-2|-|-
CASRNEQGSGGYTF
TGTGCCAGCAGGAACGAGCAGGGGTCCGGAGGCTACACCTTC
>TRBV27|TRBJ1-5|-|-
CASRPSGSNQPQHF
TGTGCCAGCAGACCTTCGGGGAGCAATCAGCCCCAGCATTTT
>TRBV30|TRBJ1-2|-|-
CAWSAATSFYGYTF
TGTGCCTGGAGCGCCGCGACAAGTTTCTATGGCTACACCTTC
>TRBV27|TRBJ2-5|TRBD2|-
CASSLRLAGETQYF
TGTGCCAGCAGTTTACGACTAGCCGGGGAGACCCAGTACTTC
>TRBV19|TRBJ2-3|-|-
CASSIWTVNTDTQYF
TGTGCCAGTAGTATATGGACAGTGAACACAGATACGCAGTATTTT
>TRBV6-5|TRBJ1-2|-|-
CASSENPGGGYTF
TGTGCCAGCAGCGAGAATCCGGGAGGAGGCTACACCTTC
>TRBV2|TRBJ2-3|TRBD2|-
CASSVGLAGAGDTQYF
TGTGCCAGCAGTGTAGGTCTAGCGGGGGCGGGAGATACGCAGTATTTT
>TRBV7-9|TRBJ1-2|-|few
CASNSDTFYGYTF
TGTGCCAGCAACTCCGACACGTTCTATGGCTACACCTTC
>TRBV5-1|TRBJ1-6|TRBD1|-
CASSLLTPGQGRSYNSPLHF
TGCGCCAGCAGCTTACTTACTCCGGGACAGGGGCGCTCCTATAATTCACCCCTCCACTTT
>TRBV15|TRBJ2-6|-|-
CATSSLSAAGAGANVLTF
TGTGCCACCAGTTCCCTTTCTGCGGCAGGGGCTGGGGCCAACGTCCTGACTTTC
>TRBV27|TRBJ1-2|TRBD1|-
CASSRPGQGDYGYTF
TGTGCCAGCAGCCGTCCCGGACAGGGAGACTATGGCTACACCTTC
>TRBV29-1|TRBJ1-1|-|few
CSVVFNTEAFF
TGCAGCGTTGTCTTTAACACTGAAGCTTTCTTT
>TRBV9|TRBJ2-5|TRBD2|-
CASSVSGVEETQYF
TGTGCCAGCAGCGTTAGCGGGGTTGAGGAGACCCAGTACTTC
>TRBV30|TRBJ2-1|-|-
CAWSRGRGEQFF
TGTGCCTGGAGCCGAGGGCGGGGTGAGCAGTTCTTC
>TRBV7-9|TRBJ2-2|TRBD2|few
CASSSGLVSGGELFF
TGTGCCAGCAGCTCAGGACTAGTTTCAGGCGGGGAGCTGTTTTTT